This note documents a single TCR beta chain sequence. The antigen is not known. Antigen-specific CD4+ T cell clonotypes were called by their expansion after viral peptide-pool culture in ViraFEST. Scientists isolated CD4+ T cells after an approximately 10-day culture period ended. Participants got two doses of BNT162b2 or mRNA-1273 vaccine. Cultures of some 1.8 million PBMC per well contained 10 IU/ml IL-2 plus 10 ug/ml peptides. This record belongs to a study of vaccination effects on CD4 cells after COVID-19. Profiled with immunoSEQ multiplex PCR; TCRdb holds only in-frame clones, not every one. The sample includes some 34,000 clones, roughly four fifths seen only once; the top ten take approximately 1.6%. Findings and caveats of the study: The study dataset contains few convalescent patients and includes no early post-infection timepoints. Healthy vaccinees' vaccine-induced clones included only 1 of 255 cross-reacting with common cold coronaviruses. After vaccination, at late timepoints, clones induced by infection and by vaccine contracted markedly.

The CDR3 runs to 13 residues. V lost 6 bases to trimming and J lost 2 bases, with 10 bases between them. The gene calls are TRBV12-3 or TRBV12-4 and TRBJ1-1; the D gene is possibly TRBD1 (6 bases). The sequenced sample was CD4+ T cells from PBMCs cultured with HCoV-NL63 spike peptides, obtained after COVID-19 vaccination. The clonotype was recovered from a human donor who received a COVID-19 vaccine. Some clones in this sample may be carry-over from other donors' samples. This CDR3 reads CASRPGTNTEAFF. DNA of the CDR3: TGTGCCAGCAGGCCCGGGACAAACACTGAAGCTTTCTTT.